The 30 T cell receptor beta chains below come from one sample, sequenced in a study of identical twins. TCRdb re-called the 5' RACE reads with MiXCR, one entry per CDR3 protein. The sample includes around 530,000 distinct CDR3 sequences, 15% seen only once; the top ten take 0.44%. These records were also assigned to another study, of yellow fever vaccine responses in identical twins.

Sequencing used CD4+ T cells sorted from blood. Source of these receptors: a woman aged 18-30 years in good health.

This clonotype was picked up many times. In DNA form, the CDR3 reads TGTGCCACCTCTCCAGGGGGACAGGATACGCAGTATTTT. Its protein is CATSPGGQDTQYF. This chain joins TRBV27 and TRBJ2-3; 7 nucleotides line up with TRBD1. The CDR3 is 13 residues long. V was clipped by 10 bases and J by 6 bases; unmatched bases: 10. The germline V gene has CDR1 MNHEY and CDR2 SMNVEV (reference sequence).

The V call is TRBV7-2, the J call TRBJ2-2; D ambiguous. V lost 5 bases, J lost 1 base, and 11 bases lay in between. The germline V gene encodes CDR1 SGHTA and CDR2 FQGNSA. This CDR3 is built from 15 residues. CDR3 loop: CASSARAVNTGELFF. CDR3 nucleotide sequence: TGTGCCAGCAGCGCCCGGGCAGTGAACACCGGGGAGCTGTTTTTT.

This CDR3 reads CATTTGDKNIQYF. CDR3 coding DNA: TGTGCCACCACGACAGGGGACAAAAACATTCAGTACTTC. The rearrangement uses TRBV19 and TRBJ2-4; 8 bases line up with TRBD1. Germline loops: CDR1 LNHDA, CDR2 SQIVND (reference sequence). This CDR3 spans 13 amino acids. Unmatched junction bases numbered 5, after V lost 10 bases and J lost 3 bases.

There are a few counts of this clonotype. The chain carries TRBV9 and TRBJ2-1; 10 bases line up with TRBD2. Germline assignment: CDR1 SGDLS and CDR2 YYNGEE. CDR3 length: 16 amino acids. The V gene end was trimmed by 0 bases and the J gene end by 6 bases; junction bases not matched to a gene: 6. The CDR3 loop is CASSVGSSGRANEQFF. The DNA for the CDR3 is TGTGCCAGCAGCGTAGGGTCCAGCGGGAGGGCCAATGAGCAGTTCTTC.

This clonotype was detected only a few times. The chain has TRBV11-3 and TRBJ2-2, with TRBD2 identical over 7 bases. Per germline, CDR1 SGHNT and CDR2 YENEEA. The CDR3 loop spans 17 amino acids. V lost 2 bases, J lost 4 bases, and 10 bases stayed unmatched. The CDR3 DNA is TGTGCCAGCAGCTTACTCGGGGGGAGTCAATTCACCGGGGAGCTGTTTTTT. This codes for CASSLLGGSQFTGELFF.

In its sample, this clonotype was seen many times. The rearrangement links TRBV4-1 to TRBJ1-1, with D possibly TRBD1 on 6 matching bases. Per the germline V gene, CDR1 is MGHRA and CDR2 is YSYEKL. The CDR3 has 19 residues. Deletions cut 0 bases from V and 7 bases from J, with 27 bases between. The CDR3 nucleotides read TGCGCCAGCAGCCAAGATCTCGAGTTTATTGCAGGGGTATACGGTGAAGCTTTCTTT. This encodes CASSQDLEFIAGVYGEAFF.

The table lists this clonotype with many counts. The chain recombines TRBV12-3 or TRBV12-4 with TRBJ2-5, with TRBD2 matching 8 bases. The J segment lost 0 bases and the V segment lost 3 bases, leaving 6 bases of the junction unmatched. The CDR3 contains 16 residues. CDR3: CASSFMSGSDQETQYF. CDR3 nucleotide sequence: TGTGCCAGCAGTTTTATGAGCGGGAGCGACCAAGAGACCCAGTACTTC.

The CDR3 loop is CASRSGTGSNEQFF. In DNA form, the CDR3 reads TGTGCCAGCAGATCCGGGACAGGGTCAAATGAGCAGTTCTTC. The chain couples TRBV7-9 to TRBJ2-1; 9 nucleotides line up with TRBD1. The CDR3 contains 14 residues. Trimming cost V 6 bases and J 7 bases; bases outside gene matches: 7. Germline loops: CDR1 SEHNR, CDR2 FQNEAQ (reference sequence).

This clonotype was recorded a few times. This chain joins TRBV25-1 and TRBJ1-2; D remains unclear. Germline loops: CDR1 MGHDK, CDR2 SYGVNS. The V and J ends lost 5 bases and 5 bases respectively, with 12 bases between them. The CDR3 covers 13 residues. CDR3 loop: CASSHEGRYGYTF. The CDR3 nucleotides are TGTGCCAGCAGTCACGAGGGAAGGTATGGCTACACCTTC.

The rearrangement links TRBV11-2 to TRBJ2-1; D possibly corresponds to TRBD1 (6 bases). Per the germline V gene, CDR1 is SGHAT and CDR2 is FQNNGV. Trimming shortened V by 3 bases and J by 6 bases, and 15 bases separated the two germline ends. The CDR3 consists of 15 residues. The CDR3 sequence: CASSFIGTIFNEQFF. The CDR3 DNA sequence: TGTGCCAGCAGCTTTATTGGGACAATATTCAATGAGCAGTTCTTC.

This clonotype was seen more than once but under ten times. J is TRBJ1-1 and V is TRBV2; TRBD1 is a possible D gene (5 bases). The CDR3 is 12 residues long. Trimming pared 7 bases from V and 12 bases from J, leaving 18 bases between. Germline CDR1 is SNHLY and CDR2 is FYNNEI. The CDR3 region is CASNKGRVESFF. The CDR3 DNA follows: TGTGCCAGCAACAAGGGCAGGGTTGAGTCTTTCTTT.

The CDR3, as DNA: TGTGCCACCAGTGATACTAGGGCTAGCACAGATACGCAGTATTTT. Translated, it gives CATSDTRASTDTQYF. V is TRBV24-1 and J is TRBJ2-3, with D possibly TRBD2 on 5 matching bases. This CDR3 comprises 15 residues. V was clipped by 3 bases and J by 0 bases, with 9 bases between them. Germline V gives CDR1 KGHDR, CDR2 SFDVKD.

The chain links TRBV10-3 to TRBJ1-5; D may be TRBD1 (6 bases). Trimming left V 6 bases short and J 4 bases short, with 16 bases between. CDR1 and CDR2 (germline): ENHRY, SYGVKD. This CDR3 is 15 amino acids long. This CDR3 is CAIREEGQLNQPQHF. In nucleotides, the CDR3 is TGTGCCATCAGAGAAGAAGGACAGTTGAATCAGCCCCAGCATTTT.

This clonotype was seen a few times. This chain connects TRBV20-1 to TRBJ2-5; D might be TRBD2 (6 bases). CDR3 size: 12 residues. The germline V gene has CDR1 DFQATT and CDR2 SNEGSKA (reference sequence). V lost 5 bases, J lost 13 bases, and 20 bases lay in between. The CDR3 is CSAPWRDRRSYF. For the CDR3, the DNA is TGCAGTGCTCCATGGAGGGATAGGCGGTCGTACTTC.

This chain uses TRBV6-5 with TRBJ2-1; D tentatively reads TRBD1 or TRBD2 (6 bases each). CDR1 and CDR2 (germline): MNHEY, SVGAGI. V lost 5 bases and J 0 bases, leaving 20 bases between the germline ends. The CDR3 is 18 amino acids. CDR3 nucleotide sequence: TGTGCCAGCAGTACTAAAAGGGGGGTTTTCAGCTCCTACAATGAGCAGTTCTTC. Translated, it gives CASSTKRGVFSSYNEQFF.

This clonotype was picked up a small number of times. The chain carries TRBV12-3 or TRBV12-4 and TRBJ2-1, with 11 bases fitting TRBD2. After removal of 4 bases from V and 8 bases from J, the junction contained 7 bases not matched to a gene. This CDR3 is 15 amino acids long. The CDR3 DNA reads TGTGCCAGCAGTTCGGGGCTAGCGGGGGGCTATGAGCAGTTCTTC. Protein product: CASSSGLAGGYEQFF.

There are many counts of this clonotype. The chain uses TRBV12-3 or TRBV12-4 and TRBJ2-1; D not certain. The CDR3 spans 12 residues. V was trimmed by 6 bases and J by 6 bases, leaving 9 bases between them. The CDR3 nucleotides read TGTGCCAGCAGCCTCTGGGGCAATGAGCAGTTCTTC. This encodes CASSLWGNEQFF.

The rearrangement joins TRBV5-6 to TRBJ2-1; a weak D match, TRBD1 (5 bases). Per the germline V gene, CDR1 is SGHDT and CDR2 is YYEEEE. With 4 bases removed from V and 6 bases from J, the gap between germline ends came to 11 bases. The CDR3 runs 13 residues. The CDR3, as DNA: TGTGCCAGCAGCCGGACCAGGGCCAATGAGCAGTTCTTC. This sequence encodes CASSRTRANEQFF.

Only a few counts were recorded for this clonotype. The chain employs TRBV10-3 and TRBJ2-3; 7 bases are a match to TRBD2. V lost 7 bases and J lost 4; bases outside the gene matches: 5. This CDR3 has 13 amino acids. Germline V gives CDR1 ENHRY, CDR2 SYGVKD. The CDR3 is CAIMTSLADTQYF. The DNA for the CDR3 is TGTGCCATCATGACTAGCCTCGCAGATACGCAGTATTTT.

This clonotype appeared many times. V is TRBV9 and J is TRBJ2-1; D remains unclear. The CDR3 extends over 16 amino acids. Trimming stripped 4 bases from V and 2 bases from J, with 16 bases between. Germline lookup yields CDR1 SGDLS and CDR2 YYNGEE. The CDR3 region has the DNA TGTGCCAGCAGCACACGCCCGGCGACCACCTACAATGAGCAGTTCTTC. Encoded protein: CASSTRPATTYNEQFF.

The V call is TRBV10-2, the J call TRBJ1-5; TRBD1 matches at 8 bases. The V gene end was trimmed by 4 bases and the J gene end by 2 bases; junction bases not matched to a gene: 7. This CDR3 comprises 16 residues. Germline CDR1 is WSHSY and CDR2 is SAAADI. CDR3 bases: TGCGCCAGCAGTGCACAGGGGGGGGTAGGCAATCAGCCCCAGCATTTT. It is translated as CASSAQGGVGNQPQHF.

The chain employs TRBV6-4 and TRBJ2-1; 8 positions agree with TRBD2. V shed 2 bases, J shed 8 bases, and the junction held 8 bases outside the gene matches. Germline V gene lookup returns CDR1 MRHNA and CDR2 SNTAGT. This CDR3 is 15 amino acids long. CDR3 in amino acids: CASSDRPSGRDEQFF. The CDR3 bases are TGTGCCAGCAGTGACAGGCCTAGCGGGCGCGATGAGCAGTTCTTC.

The rearrangement links TRBV6-1 to TRBJ2-3; TRBD2 aligns across 9 bases. This CDR3 is 16 amino acids long. Germline V gene lookup returns CDR1 MNHNS and CDR2 SASEGT. J lost 4 bases, V lost 6 bases, and 11 bases had no gene match. The CDR3 spells CASRVAGASLADTQYF. CDR3 bases: TGTGCCAGCAGGGTAGCGGGGGCCAGTCTGGCAGATACGCAGTATTTT.

This clonotype was observed a handful of times. The chain links TRBV28 to TRBJ2-7; tentative D call: TRBD2 (6 bases). CDR1 and CDR2 from the germline V gene are MDHEN and SYDVKM. Trimming removed 5 bases at V and 6 bases at J, with 14 bases between. This CDR3 has 13 amino acids. The CDR3 DNA reads as TGTGCCAGCAGTCCTCGACTAGAGCTCGAGCAGTACTTC. Translation: CASSPRLELEQYF.

The table lists this clonotype with a few counts. This rearrangement joins TRBV4-2 to TRBJ2-6; D is ambiguous. The CDR3 sequence is 15 residues long. CDR1 and CDR2 from the germline V gene are LGHNA and YNFKEQ. Deletions cut 0 bases from V and 4 bases from J, with 7 bases between. The DNA of the CDR3 is TGTGCCAGCAGCCAAGATAAGTTAGGGGCCAACGTCCTGACTTTC. Translated, it gives CASSQDKLGANVLTF.

This clonotype was recorded at least ten times. The V gene is TRBV7-8, the J gene TRBJ2-1; D tentatively fits TRBD1 or TRBD2 (5 bases each). CDR3 length equals 16 residues. The germline gives CDR1 SGHVS, CDR2 FQNEAQ. Trimming took 5 bases from V and 4 from J, leaving 18 bases between them. The CDR3 nucleotides are TGTGCCAGCAGCCTTAGTGCTCAGGGACCATACAATGAGCAGTTCTTC. This encodes CASSLSAQGPYNEQFF.

J is TRBJ2-7 and V is TRBV12-3 or TRBV12-4, with 7 bases fitting TRBD2. CDR3 length: 14 residues. J lost 7 bases, V lost 1 base, and 7 bases had no gene match. DNA for the CDR3: TGTGCCAGCAGTTTAGGGTGGACTAGAAGAGAGCAGTACTTC. It codes for CASSLGWTRREQYF.

This clonotype was found many times. V usage is TRBV29-1 and J usage is TRBJ2-1; 7 bases are a match to TRBD2. This CDR3 comprises 13 residues. J was trimmed by 7 bases and V by 5 bases; bases with no gene match: 8. Germline values: CDR1 SQVTM, CDR2 ANQGSEA. The CDR3 loop reads CSVLDYSGNEQFF. DNA for the CDR3: TGCAGCGTTTTAGACTATAGCGGGAATGAGCAGTTCTTC.

This clonotype has just a few counts. The rearrangement links TRBV2 to TRBJ2-1, with D possibly being TRBD1 (6 bases). This CDR3 is built from 15 residues. In germline, CDR1 is SNHLY, CDR2 FYNNEI. Trimming pared 6 bases from V and 2 bases from J, leaving 14 bases between. The DNA for the CDR3 is TGTGCCAGCAGGGACTCAGGGGCGCCCTACAATGAGCAGTTCTTC. It translates to CASRDSGAPYNEQFF.

There are a few counts of this clonotype. This rearrangement joins TRBV19 to TRBJ2-1; no definite D call. Per the germline V gene, CDR1 is LNHDA and CDR2 is SQIVND (reference sequence). V gave up 5 bases and J gave up 10 bases, with 12 bases separating them. This CDR3 is built from 12 residues. CDR3 in DNA: TGTGCCAGTAGTCCCATGGGCCCCGAGCAGTTCTTC. It is translated as CASSPMGPEQFF.